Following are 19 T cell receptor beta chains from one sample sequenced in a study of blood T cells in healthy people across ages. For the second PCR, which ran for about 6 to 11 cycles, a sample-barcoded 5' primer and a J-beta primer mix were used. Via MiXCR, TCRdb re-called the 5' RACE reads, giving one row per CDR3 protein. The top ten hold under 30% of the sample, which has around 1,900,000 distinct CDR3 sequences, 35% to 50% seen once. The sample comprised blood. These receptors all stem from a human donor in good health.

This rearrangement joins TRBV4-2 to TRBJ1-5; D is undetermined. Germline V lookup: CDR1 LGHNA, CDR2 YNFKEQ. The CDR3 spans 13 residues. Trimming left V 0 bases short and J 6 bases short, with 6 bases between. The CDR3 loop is CASSQDKSQPQHF. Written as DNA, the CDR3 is TGTGCCAGCAGCCAAGATAAGAGTCAGCCCCAGCATTTT.

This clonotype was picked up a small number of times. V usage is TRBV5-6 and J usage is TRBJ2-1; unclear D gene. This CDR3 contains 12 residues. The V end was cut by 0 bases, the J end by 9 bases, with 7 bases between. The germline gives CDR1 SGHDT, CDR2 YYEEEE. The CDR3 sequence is CASSLAAFEQFF. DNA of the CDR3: TGTGCCAGCAGCTTGGCCGCGTTTGAGCAGTTCTTC.

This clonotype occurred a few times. The CDR3 coding sequence is TGTGCCAGCAGACAGGGCCCAACTAATGAAAAACTGTTTTTT. Encoded protein: CASRQGPTNEKLFF. The V and J genes are TRBV7-6 and TRBJ1-4; D is possibly TRBD1 (6 bases). The CDR3 has 14 amino acids. Germline CDR1 is SGHVS and CDR2 is FNYEAQ. V gave up 6 bases and J gave up 0 bases, with 8 bases separating them.

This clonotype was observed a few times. The CDR3: CASTYRGTGYEQYF. Written as DNA, the CDR3 is TGTGCCAGCACCTACAGGGGGACGGGGTACGAGCAGTACTTC. The chain uses TRBV11-2 and TRBJ2-7; 8 bases map to TRBD1. Germline CDR1 is SGHAT and CDR2 is FQNNGV. Trimming at V came to 7 bases and at J to 4 bases, leaving 9 bases not matched to a gene. The CDR3 contains 14 residues.

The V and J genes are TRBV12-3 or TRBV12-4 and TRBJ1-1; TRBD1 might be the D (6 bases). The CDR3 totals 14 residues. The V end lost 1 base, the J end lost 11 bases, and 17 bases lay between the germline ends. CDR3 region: CASSLEGQSPVAFF. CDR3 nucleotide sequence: TGTGCCAGCAGTTTAGAAGGACAGTCCCCTGTGGCTTTCTTT.

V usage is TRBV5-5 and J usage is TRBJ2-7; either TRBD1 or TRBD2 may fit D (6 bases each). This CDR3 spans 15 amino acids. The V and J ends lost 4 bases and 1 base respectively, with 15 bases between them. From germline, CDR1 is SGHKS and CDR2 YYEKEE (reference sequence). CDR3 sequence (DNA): TGTGCCAGCAGCCCGGTAGGAGGGACATCCTACGAGCAGTACTTC. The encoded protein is CASSPVGGTSYEQYF.

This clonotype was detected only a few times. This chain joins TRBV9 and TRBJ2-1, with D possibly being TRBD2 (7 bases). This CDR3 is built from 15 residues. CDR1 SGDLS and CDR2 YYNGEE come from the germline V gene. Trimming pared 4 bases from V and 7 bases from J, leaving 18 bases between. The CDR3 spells CASSSGGGGLNEQFF. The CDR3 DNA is TGTGCCAGCAGCTCCGGAGGGGGGGGCCTTAATGAGCAGTTCTTC.

CDR3 protein: CASSLHGTSDERYF. CDR3 nucleotides: TGTGCCAGCAGCCTACACGGGACTAGCGACGAGCGGTACTTC. This sequence joins TRBV7-3 and TRBJ2-4; the match to TRBD2 covers 10 bases. Trimming at V came to 5 bases and at J to 15 bases, leaving 13 bases not matched to a gene. Looked up from germline, CDR1 is SGHTA and CDR2 is FQGTGA. The CDR3 length is 14 residues.

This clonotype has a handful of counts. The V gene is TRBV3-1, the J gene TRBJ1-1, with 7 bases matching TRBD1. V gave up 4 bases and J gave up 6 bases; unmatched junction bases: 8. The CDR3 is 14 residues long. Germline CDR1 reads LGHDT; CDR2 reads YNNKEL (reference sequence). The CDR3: CASSRLDRVSEAFF. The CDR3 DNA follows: TGTGCCAGCAGCCGCCTTGACAGGGTGTCTGAAGCTTTCTTT.

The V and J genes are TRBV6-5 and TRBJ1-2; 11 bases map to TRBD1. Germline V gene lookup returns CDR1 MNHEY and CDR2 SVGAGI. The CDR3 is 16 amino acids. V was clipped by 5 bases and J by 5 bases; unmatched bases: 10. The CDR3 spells CASSTGDRGWKYGYTF. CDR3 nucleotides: TGTGCCAGCAGTACCGGGGACAGGGGGTGGAAGTATGGCTACACCTTC.

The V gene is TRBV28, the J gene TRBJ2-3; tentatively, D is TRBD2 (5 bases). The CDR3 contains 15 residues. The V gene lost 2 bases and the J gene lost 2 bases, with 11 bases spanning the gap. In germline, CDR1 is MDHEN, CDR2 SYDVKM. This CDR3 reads CASSLPTGYTDTQYF. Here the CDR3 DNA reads TGTGCCAGCAGTTTACCGACGGGGTACACAGATACGCAGTATTTT.

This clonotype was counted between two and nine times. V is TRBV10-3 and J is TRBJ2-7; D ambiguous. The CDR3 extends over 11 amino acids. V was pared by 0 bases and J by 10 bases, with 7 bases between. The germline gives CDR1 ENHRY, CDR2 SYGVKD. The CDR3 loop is CAISESTDQYF. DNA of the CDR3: TGTGCCATCAGTGAGTCGACCGACCAGTACTTC.

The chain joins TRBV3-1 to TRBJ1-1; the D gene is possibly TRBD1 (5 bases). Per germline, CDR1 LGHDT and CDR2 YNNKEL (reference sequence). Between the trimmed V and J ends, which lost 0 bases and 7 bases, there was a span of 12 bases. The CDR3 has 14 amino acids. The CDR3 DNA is TGTGCCAGCAGCCAAGAGGGTAGGGACCATGAAGCTTTCTTT. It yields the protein CASSQEGRDHEAFF.

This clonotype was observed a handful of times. In nucleotides, the CDR3 is TGTGCCACCAGCGAGAGGCGGGGGGGATACAATGAGCAGTTCTTC. It codes for CATSERRGGYNEQFF. V and J are TRBV15 and TRBJ2-1, with 9 bases aligning to TRBD2. V lost 5 bases, J lost 4 bases, and 6 bases stayed unmatched. Germline CDR1 and CDR2: LNHNV and YYDKDF (reference sequence). The CDR3 loop spans 15 amino acids.

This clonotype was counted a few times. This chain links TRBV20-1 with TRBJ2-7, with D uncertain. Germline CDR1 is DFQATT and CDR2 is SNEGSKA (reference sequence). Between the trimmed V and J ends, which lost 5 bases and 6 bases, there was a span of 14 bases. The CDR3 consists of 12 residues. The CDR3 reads CSAFRSLSEQYF. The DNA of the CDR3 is TGCAGTGCTTTTAGGAGCTTAAGCGAGCAGTACTTC.

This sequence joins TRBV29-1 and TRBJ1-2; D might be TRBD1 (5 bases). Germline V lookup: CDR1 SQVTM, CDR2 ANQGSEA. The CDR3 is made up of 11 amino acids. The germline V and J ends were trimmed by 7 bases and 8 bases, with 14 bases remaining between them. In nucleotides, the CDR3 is TGCAGCGCCCTGGGGGGGGACGGCTACACCTTC. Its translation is CSALGGDGYTF. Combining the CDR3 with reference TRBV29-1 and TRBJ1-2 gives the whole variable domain SAVISQKPSRDICQRGTSLTIQCQVDSQVTMMFWYRQQPGQSLTLIATANQGSEATYESGFVIDKFPISRPNLTFSTLTVSNMSPEDSSIYLCSALGGDGYTFGSGTRLTVV.

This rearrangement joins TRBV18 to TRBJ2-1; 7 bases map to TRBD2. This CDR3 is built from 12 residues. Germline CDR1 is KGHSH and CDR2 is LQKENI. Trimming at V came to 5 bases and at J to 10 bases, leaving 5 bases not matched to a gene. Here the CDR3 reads CASSGPGGEQFF. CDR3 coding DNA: TGTGCCAGCTCAGGTCCGGGGGGAGAGCAGTTCTTC.

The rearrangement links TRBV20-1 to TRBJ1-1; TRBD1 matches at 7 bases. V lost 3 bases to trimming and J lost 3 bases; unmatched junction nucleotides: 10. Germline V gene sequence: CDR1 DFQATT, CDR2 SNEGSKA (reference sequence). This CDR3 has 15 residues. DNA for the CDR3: TGCAGTGCTAGGGACAGGCCTAGGGTGTACACTGAAGCTTTCTTT. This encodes CSARDRPRVYTEAFF.

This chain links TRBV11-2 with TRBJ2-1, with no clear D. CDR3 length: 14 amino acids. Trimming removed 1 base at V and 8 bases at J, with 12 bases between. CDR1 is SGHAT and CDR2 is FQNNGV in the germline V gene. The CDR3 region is CASSLVDSPDEQFF. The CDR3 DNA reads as TGTGCCAGCAGCTTAGTAGATTCCCCCGATGAGCAGTTCTTC.